These 29 T cell receptor beta chains were sequenced from one sample in a study of TIL therapy for anti-PD-1-resistant metastatic lung cancer. Sequencing used immunoSEQ v3. Sequencing was performed with immunoSEQ multiplex PCR; in TCRdb, only in-frame clones are kept and a portion is missing. The sample includes under 100,000 clones, less than 70% of them seen just once. Time point here: pre-treatment sample, taken before nivolumab and TIL therapy. The tumor samples were excised metastases, mostly pleural nodules or supraclavicular lymph nodes. Sequences were derived from tumor tissue, sampled at baseline. All receptors come from a person aged 25-85 years with non-small cell lung cancer.

The chain has TRBV19 and TRBJ2-4; 9 bases map to TRBD2. Germline CDR1 is LNHDA and CDR2 is SQIVND (reference sequence). V shed 2 bases, J shed 2 bases, and the junction held 1 base outside the gene matches. This CDR3 has 15 amino acids. The CDR3 loop is CASSILAGPKNIQYF. The CDR3 DNA follows: TGTGCCAGTAGTATACTAGCGGGACCCAAAAACATTCAGTACTTC.

This clone was seen once. J is TRBJ2-3 and V is TRBV9; 7 bases fit TRBD1. The V gene end was trimmed by 4 bases and the J gene end by 4 bases; junction bases not matched to a gene: 6. CDR1 is SGDLS, CDR2 YYNGEE, per germline. The CDR3 consists of 14 residues. This chain's CDR3 is CASSPRTGSDTQYF. In DNA, the CDR3 is TGTGCCAGCAGCCCTCGGACAGGTTCAGATACGCAGTATTTT.

The chain uses TRBV10-3 and TRBJ2-7; TRBD2 matches at 15 bases. This CDR3 is built from 16 residues. J lost 2 bases, V lost 5 bases, and 4 bases had no gene match. Germline CDR1 is ENHRY and CDR2 is SYGVKD. The CDR3 DNA follows: TGTGCCATCAGTCGGACTAGCGGGGGGGGTACCTACGAGCAGTACTTC. It encodes CAISRTSGGGTYEQYF.

This chain joins TRBV30 and TRBJ1-2; D remains ambiguous. The V gene lost 4 bases and the J gene lost 3 bases, with 12 bases spanning the gap. Germline V CDR1 and CDR2: GTSNPN, SVGIG (reference sequence). This CDR3 is built from 13 residues. The CDR3 loop reads CAWTTGDYYGYTF. The CDR3 DNA reads TGTGCCTGGACAACGGGCGATTACTATGGCTACACCTTC.

CDR3 sequence: CASSLPGQDSPLHF. CDR3 nucleotide sequence: TGTGCCAGTAGTCTCCCGGGACAGGATTCACCCCTCCACTTT. V gene TRBV19 combines with J gene TRBJ1-6; the match to TRBD1 covers 8 bases. Germline V lookup: CDR1 LNHDA, CDR2 SQIVND (reference sequence). The CDR3 consists of 14 residues. V lost 5 bases, J lost 8 bases, and 5 bases stayed unmatched.

This clone was observed once. V usage is TRBV10-3 and J usage is TRBJ2-1; the D is unclear. Germline values: CDR1 ENHRY, CDR2 SYGVKD. The CDR3 consists of 14 residues. V shed 4 bases and J shed 0 bases, with 7 bases lying between them. The CDR3 here is CAISGHSSYNEQFF. The CDR3 DNA is TGTGCCATCAGTGGACATAGCTCCTACAATGAGCAGTTCTTC.

The sample holds a few counts of this clone. V and J are TRBV28 and TRBJ1-6; perhaps TRBD1 as D (5 bases). Trimming removed 4 bases at V and 7 bases at J, with 17 bases between. CDR3 length: 16 residues. Germline CDR1 is MDHEN and CDR2 is SYDVKM. The DNA for the CDR3 is TGTGCCAGCAGTTCGTCCGCAGGGAGTAAGAATTCACCCCTCCACTTT. The encoded protein is CASSSSAGSKNSPLHF.

V usage is TRBV4-2 and J usage is TRBJ1-5; a possible D gene is TRBD1 (6 bases). The V end lost 1 base, the J end lost 0 bases, and 10 bases lay between the germline ends. Germline V gene sequence: CDR1 LGHNA, CDR2 YNFKEQ. The CDR3 consists of 16 residues. CDR3 residues: CASSQGTGYSNQPQHF. CDR3 DNA sequence: TGTGCCAGCAGCCAAGGAACAGGGTATAGCAATCAGCCCCAGCATTTT.

The CDR3 spells CASPDRPPLSGANVLTF. CDR3 sequence (DNA): TGTGCCAGCCCTGACAGGCCGCCCCTCTCTGGGGCCAACGTCCTGACTTTC. The genes are TRBV3-1 (or the pseudogene TRBV3-2) and TRBJ2-6, with D maybe TRBD1 (6 bases). CDR3 length: 17 residues. Germline V gene data show CDR1 as LGHDT and CDR2 as YNNKEL (reference sequence). Trimming stripped 8 bases from V and 0 bases from J, with 17 bases between.

The gene calls are TRBV2 and TRBJ2-3; TRBD2 agrees at 12 bases. The J segment lost 4 bases and the V segment lost 6 bases, leaving 11 bases of the junction unmatched. The CDR3 is 17 residues long. Germline V lookup: CDR1 SNHLY, CDR2 FYNNEI. The CDR3: CASSARLAGVMADTQYF. The CDR3 DNA reads TGTGCCAGCAGCGCCCGACTAGCGGGAGTGATGGCAGATACGCAGTATTTT.

The sample holds a few counts of this clone. This sequence joins TRBV6-4 and TRBJ1-2; 8 bases agree with TRBD1. Germline loops: CDR1 MRHNA, CDR2 SNTAGT. J was trimmed by 4 bases and V by 6 bases; bases with no gene match: 10. This CDR3 has 15 amino acids. Here the CDR3 DNA reads TGTGCCAGCAGATCCGGGACAGGTGGGCGCTATGGCTACACCTTC. It codes for CASRSGTGGRYGYTF.

This clone was found a few times. The rearrangement uses TRBV19 and TRBJ1-3; D remains unclear. The CDR3 has 12 residues. Germline lookup yields CDR1 LNHDA and CDR2 SQIVND (reference sequence). The V gene lost 10 bases and the J gene lost 1 base, with 8 bases spanning the gap. Written as DNA, the CDR3 is TGTGCCACCGGGGTATCTGGAAACACCATATATTTT. Protein sequence: CATGVSGNTIYF.

This clone is medium-sized by share. The rearrangement links TRBV5-6 to TRBJ2-7, with TRBD1 as a possible D gene (6 bases). The germline V gene has CDR1 SGHDT and CDR2 YYEEEE. V shed 2 bases and J shed 0 bases, with 9 bases lying between them. The CDR3 length is 14 residues. In nucleotides, the CDR3 is TGTGCCAGCAGCTTAGGCAGGGGCTCCTACGAGCAGTACTTC. Its protein is CASSLGRGSYEQYF.

This clone showed up just a few times. The V gene is TRBV28, the J gene TRBJ2-7; D call uncertain. Germline V gene data show CDR1 as MDHEN and CDR2 as SYDVKM. Trimming took 7 bases from V and 1 from J, leaving 8 bases between them. The CDR3 extends over 12 amino acids. The CDR3 nucleotides read TGTGCCAGCAACGAGAGGTCCTACGAGCAGTACTTC. Its protein product is CASNERSYEQYF.

The chain couples TRBV15 to TRBJ2-5, with D possibly matching TRBD1 (5 bases). The CDR3 runs to 14 residues. CDR1 and CDR2 from the germline V gene are LNHNV and YYDKDF (reference sequence). V lost 0 bases, J lost 5 bases, and 10 bases lay in between. CDR3 residues: CATSRDRAAETQYF. DNA of the CDR3: TGTGCCACCAGCAGAGACAGGGCGGCGGAGACCCAGTACTTC. The whole variable domain, remainder taken from reference TRBV15 and TRBJ2-5, is DAMVIQNPRYQVTQFGKPVTLSCSQTLNHNVMYWYQQKSSQAPKLLFHYYDKDFNNEADTPDNFQSRRPNTSFCFLDIRSPGLGDTAMYLCATSRDRAAETQYFGPGTRLLVL.

The CDR3 nucleotides read TGTGCCAGCTCACCAGAGGGACAGCATTTTGTGGGCGCGAACACCGGGGAGCTGTTTTTT. Its protein is CASSPEGQHFVGANTGELFF. V and J are TRBV18 and TRBJ2-2; 7 bases line up with TRBD1. This CDR3 comprises 20 residues. The V gene end was trimmed by 2 bases and the J gene end by 0 bases; junction bases not matched to a gene: 15. CDR1 KGHSH and CDR2 LQKENI come from the germline V gene. Based on the CDR3 plus reference TRBV18 and TRBJ2-2, the full variable domain is NAGVMQNPRHLVRRRGQEARLRCSPMKGHSHVYWYRQLPEEGLKFMVYLQKENIIDESGMPKERFSAEFPKEGPSILRIQQVVRGDSAAYFCASSPEGQHFVGANTGELFFGEGSRLTVL.

The V gene is TRBV18, the J gene TRBJ1-1, with 7 bases identical to TRBD1. The CDR3 is made up of 15 amino acids. Germline-derived CDR1 and CDR2 are KGHSH and LQKENI. The ends lost 3 bases at V and 3 bases at J; junction bases unmatched: 7. CDR3 amino acids: CASSPLTGDDTEAFF. CDR3 DNA: TGTGCCAGCTCACCCCTAACAGGGGATGACACTGAAGCTTTCTTT.

The chain combines TRBV7-3 with TRBJ2-3, with TRBD2 identical over 11 bases. V was clipped by 6 bases and J by 5 bases; unmatched bases: 7. This CDR3 is 15 amino acids long. Germline CDR1 SGHTA, CDR2 FQGTGA. The CDR3 sequence: CASSPSGGFGDTQYF. The CDR3 coding sequence is TGTGCCAGCAGTCCTAGCGGGGGGTTTGGAGATACGCAGTATTTT. Together with reference TRBV7-3 and TRBJ2-3, the CDR3 gives the full variable domain: GAGVSQTPSNKVTEKGKYVELRCDPISGHTALYWYRQSLGQGPEFLIYFQGTGAADDSGLPNDRFFAVRPEGSVSTLKIQRTERGDSAVYLCASSPSGGFGDTQYFGPGTRLTVL.

The genes are TRBV7-8 and TRBJ1-3, with D unresolved. Germline V CDR1 and CDR2: SGHVS, FQNEAQ. The CDR3 has 12 amino acids. Trimming took 3 bases from V and 4 from J, leaving 4 bases between them. The CDR3 DNA reads as TGTGCCAGCAGCTTCTCGGGAAACACCATATATTTT. This sequence encodes CASSFSGNTIYF.

This chain joins TRBV7-9 and TRBJ1-2; weak D call: TRBD1 (5 bases). V lost 2 bases and J lost 2, with 6 bases in between. Germline lookup yields CDR1 SEHNR and CDR2 FQNEAQ (reference sequence). The CDR3 is 13 amino acids. The CDR3 DNA follows: TGTGCCAGCAGCTTAAGGGACAACTATGGCTACACCTTC. Its translation is CASSLRDNYGYTF.

The genes are TRBV6-4 and TRBJ2-2; 7 positions agree with TRBD2. The CDR3 is 15 residues long. Germline V gene lookup returns CDR1 MRHNA and CDR2 SNTAGT. Losses at the gene ends were 0 bases for V and 4 bases for J; bases not matched to a gene: 2. CDR3 bases: TGTGCCAGCAGTGACTCGCGGGAGAGCACCGGGGAGCTGTTTTTT. It codes for CASSDSRESTGELFF.

The sample holds one count of this clone. J is TRBJ1-5 and V is TRBV4-1, with D possibly being TRBD1 (5 bases). The CDR3 totals 17 residues. Germline CDR1 is MGHRA and CDR2 is YSYEKL. Deletions cut 0 bases from V and 7 bases from J, with 19 bases between. The CDR3 here is CASSQDVGAPTGQPQHF. In DNA form, the CDR3 reads TGCGCCAGCAGCCAAGATGTAGGGGCACCCACTGGGCAGCCCCAGCATTTT.

This clone has only a few counts. The chain links TRBV15 to TRBJ1-6; D remains unclear. Germline CDR1 reads LNHNV; CDR2 reads YYDKDF (reference sequence). Trimming took off 0 bases at V and 4 bases at J, with 13 bases between the two ends. CDR3 length: 17 residues. CDR3 DNA: TGTGCCACCAGCAGAGAACCAGGCCAGGTGTATAATTCACCCCTCCACTTT. The encoded protein is CATSREPGQVYNSPLHF.

The V and J genes are TRBV19 and TRBJ2-1; 12 bases align to TRBD2. Trimming removed 7 bases from V and 9 bases from J; junction bases left unmatched: 10. Germline V gives CDR1 LNHDA, CDR2 SQIVND (reference sequence). The CDR3 totals 15 residues. As DNA, the CDR3 is TGTGCCAGTACATCTAGCGGGAGGGCGCTGAGTGAGCAGTTCTTC. This codes for CASTSSGRALSEQFF.

This clone was detected only a few times. The rearrangement links TRBV4-1 to TRBJ2-5, with a weak D call TRBD1 (6 bases). The CDR3 covers 15 residues. V gave up 2 bases and J gave up 2 bases, with 12 bases separating them. Germline lookup yields CDR1 MGHRA and CDR2 YSYEKL. The CDR3 DNA sequence: TGCGCCAGCAGCCAAAAATACAGGGATCAAGAGACCCAGTACTTC. Amino acid sequence: CASSQKYRDQETQYF.

The J gene is TRBJ1-4, the V gene TRBV5-1; maybe TRBD1 (5 bases). The germline gives CDR1 SGHRS, CDR2 YFSETQ. The length of the CDR3 is 16 residues. Trimming took off 6 bases at V and 3 bases at J, with 18 bases between the two ends. CDR3: CASTQGVVSPNEKLFF. CDR3 in DNA: TGCGCCAGCACCCAGGGTGTCGTTAGTCCTAATGAAAAACTGTTTTTT. The full variable domain, rest sourced from reference TRBV5-1 and TRBJ1-4, is KAGVTQTPRYLIKTRGQQVTLSCSPISGHRSVSWYQQTPGQGLQFLFEYFSETQRNKGNFPGRFSGRQFSNSRSEMNVSTLELGDSALYLCASTQGVVSPNEKLFFGSGTQLSVL.

A few counts support this clone. This chain joins TRBV19 and TRBJ2-3; 8 nucleotides match TRBD2. The germline V gene has CDR1 LNHDA and CDR2 SQIVND (reference sequence). This CDR3 region has 13 residues. The trim removed 10 bases at V and 2 bases at J, leaving 5 bases unmatched. The DNA of the CDR3 is TGTGCCACCCGGGGGGGCTTCACAGATACGCAGTATTTT. Its protein product is CATRGGFTDTQYF.

The rearrangement joins TRBV23-1 to TRBJ2-7; TRBD2 matches 13 bases. TRBV23-1 is labeled an ORF, and its function is uncertain. The junction had 15 bases not matched to a gene; V was cut back by 4 bases and J by 6 bases. The CDR3 contains 18 residues. CDR3 in DNA: TGCGCCAGCAGTCGAAGACTAGCGGGAGGCCTTCATCTCCCCGAGCAGTACTTC. Its translation is CASSRRLAGGLHLPEQYF.

This chain uses TRBV7-2 with TRBJ2-2; D might be TRBD1 (6 bases). The CDR3 consists of 17 residues. V lost 5 bases and J 5 bases, leaving 21 bases between the germline ends. The germline CDR1 and CDR2 sequences are SGHTA and FQGNSA. The CDR3 DNA reads as TGTGCCAGCAGCCCCTCGTTATTGGGGGCGCGAACCGGGGAGCTGTTTTTT. Its protein is CASSPSLLGARTGELFF.